A selection of T cell receptor beta chains follows, all from one sample in a study of monozygotic twins with inflammatory bowel disease. TCRdb re-analyzed the 5' RACE reads; it lists each CDR3 protein once, without DNA. The sample has 210,000 or so distinct CDR3 sequences, and its top ten clones hold around 7.6%. Sequencing used blood. These receptors were obtained from a human donor with ulcerative colitis or Crohn's disease, or a healthy co-twin of an affected twin (not recorded which). Each CDR3 is given with its conserved first and last residue. Each record gives: V gene, J gene, CDR3 protein.

v_call: TRBV6-1; j_call: TRBJ2-2; cdr3_aa: CASTLRTGMVGELFF
v_call: TRBV3-1; j_call: TRBJ2-7; cdr3_aa: CASSQFSGRPLYEQYF
v_call: TRBV27; j_call: TRBJ2-1; cdr3_aa: CASSLDRESYNEQFF
v_call: TRBV29-1; j_call: TRBJ2-3; cdr3_aa: CSVEVGTDTQYF
v_call: TRBV9; j_call: TRBJ1-1; cdr3_aa: CASSPLEGPRAEAFF
v_call: TRBV18; j_call: TRBJ1-2; cdr3_aa: CASSPTFRDTLYGYTF
v_call: TRBV20-1; j_call: TRBJ1-2; cdr3_aa: CSARETVRNYGYTF
v_call: TRBV7-2; j_call: TRBJ2-5; cdr3_aa: CATRKREREGETQYF
v_call: TRBV20-1; j_call: TRBJ2-2; cdr3_aa: CSARDLRTGDTGELFF
v_call: TRBV11-1; j_call: TRBJ2-1; cdr3_aa: CASSLVSGGPRGYNEQFF
v_call: TRBV28; j_call: TRBJ2-5; cdr3_aa: CASSFPGGIQETQYF
v_call: TRBV4-3; j_call: TRBJ2-7; cdr3_aa: CASSRFVRDYEQYF
v_call: TRBV7-9; j_call: TRBJ2-3; cdr3_aa: CASSLGLVGWQDTQYF
v_call: TRBV6-5; j_call: TRBJ1-4; cdr3_aa: CASSYRDSRNEKLFF
v_call: TRBV5-1; j_call: TRBJ1-2; cdr3_aa: CASSLGGTGEFGYGYTF
v_call: TRBV7-9; j_call: TRBJ2-1; cdr3_aa: CASSGGTLGQYNEQFF
v_call: TRBV10-3; j_call: TRBJ1-5; cdr3_aa: CAISEAGGTQHF
v_call: TRBV20-1; j_call: TRBJ2-2; cdr3_aa: CSAGTFTGELFF
v_call: TRBV4-1; j_call: TRBJ1-2; cdr3_aa: CASSQEPTAAYGYTF
v_call: TRBV12-3/TRBV12-4; j_call: TRBJ1-1; cdr3_aa: CASSLGTVALNTEAFF
v_call: TRBV20-1; j_call: TRBJ2-5; cdr3_aa: CSASRGPETQYF
v_call: TRBV12-3/TRBV12-4; j_call: TRBJ1-1; cdr3_aa: CASSFSRDTEAFF
v_call: TRBV5-6; j_call: TRBJ2-1; cdr3_aa: CASSLNRGDEQFF
v_call: TRBV6-5; j_call: TRBJ1-4; cdr3_aa: CASSLDPMEALDEKLFF
v_call: TRBV7-2; j_call: TRBJ2-1; cdr3_aa: CASSLARTGEQFF
v_call: TRBV6-1; j_call: TRBJ1-3; cdr3_aa: CASRRVDTVTRGNTIYF
v_call: TRBV19; j_call: TRBJ2-6; cdr3_aa: CASSAHRSGANVLTF
v_call: TRBV7-2; j_call: TRBJ2-3; cdr3_aa: CASSLLGGYRTDTQYF
v_call: TRBV29-1; j_call: TRBJ2-2; cdr3_aa: CSVLDPLEGAGTGELFF
v_call: TRBV7-9; j_call: TRBJ1-2; cdr3_aa: CASSWTGGNYGYTF
v_call: TRBV27; j_call: TRBJ2-2; cdr3_aa: CASSSLDRLGELFF
v_call: TRBV7-9; j_call: TRBJ2-5; cdr3_aa: CASSSQGLFVTQDF
v_call: TRBV5-1; j_call: TRBJ2-1; cdr3_aa: CASSPDSRQFF
v_call: TRBV2; j_call: TRBJ2-6; cdr3_aa: CASSGPRDKSAGANVLTF
v_call: TRBV29-1; j_call: TRBJ1-1; cdr3_aa: CSVVEMNTEAFF
v_call: TRBV14; j_call: TRBJ2-1; cdr3_aa: CASSPRDPRDEQFF
v_call: TRBV5-6; j_call: TRBJ2-1; cdr3_aa: CASSSPGTSEQFF
v_call: TRBV7-2; j_call: TRBJ2-7; cdr3_aa: CASTPRGRYEQYF
v_call: TRBV19; j_call: TRBJ1-1; cdr3_aa: CASSIRTGRYPEAFF
v_call: TRBV5-1; j_call: TRBJ2-7; cdr3_aa: CASSSPTGGVYEQYF
v_call: TRBV19; j_call: TRBJ1-3; cdr3_aa: CASSRDGKTNTIYF
v_call: TRBV12-3/TRBV12-4; j_call: TRBJ2-5; cdr3_aa: CASSLSGRTKETQYF
v_call: TRBV12-3/TRBV12-4; j_call: TRBJ1-5; cdr3_aa: CASSSVSQPQHF
v_call: TRBV6-5; j_call: TRBJ1-5; cdr3_aa: CASSYSILQGNQPQHF
v_call: TRBV12-5; j_call: TRBJ1-1; cdr3_aa: CASGLLAAMNTEAFF
v_call: TRBV9; j_call: TRBJ2-7; cdr3_aa: CASSVDDNSYEQYF
v_call: TRBV5-1; j_call: TRBJ2-7; cdr3_aa: CASSSGTGVEQYF
v_call: TRBV3-1; j_call: TRBJ1-4; cdr3_aa: CASSQSAGGGEKLFF
v_call: TRBV11-2; j_call: TRBJ1-3; cdr3_aa: CASSLGPPFSGNTIYF
v_call: TRBV5-1; j_call: TRBJ2-1; cdr3_aa: CASSLDEGGYNEQFF
v_call: TRBV5-1; j_call: TRBJ2-1; cdr3_aa: CASSSLGGDAYNEQFF
v_call: TRBV5-1; j_call: TRBJ1-2; cdr3_aa: CASSAGTNYGYTF
v_call: TRBV7-9; j_call: TRBJ1-2; cdr3_aa: CASSSARASNYGYTF
v_call: TRBV3-1; j_call: TRBJ1-4; cdr3_aa: CASSLSSTGGSKEKLFF
v_call: TRBV5-1; j_call: TRBJ1-1; cdr3_aa: CASSLSRGGTEAFF
v_call: TRBV5-1; j_call: TRBJ2-1; cdr3_aa: CASSLDPGQGRSEQFF
v_call: TRBV4-1; j_call: TRBJ1-2; cdr3_aa: CASSHPGDDLYGYTF
v_call: TRBV6-2/TRBV6-3; j_call: TRBJ2-2; cdr3_aa: CASSHNTGELFF
v_call: TRBV18; j_call: TRBJ1-1; cdr3_aa: CASSSTGTGFLDTEAFF
v_call: TRBV20-1; j_call: TRBJ2-3; cdr3_aa: CSASRRLAGQGNTDTQYF